This TCR beta chain was recorded in a study of cytomegalovirus exposure and HLA in healthy donors. In regard to this clone: Its specificity is unknown.

Germline V lookup: CDR1 ENHRY, CDR2 SYGVKD. V gave up 11 bases and J gave up 0 bases, with 8 bases separating them. CDR3 size: 11 residues. This PCR relied on a set of 60 Vbeta primers and 13 Jbeta primers. Profiling relied on immunoSEQ multiplex PCR, and the TCRdb table lists in-frame clones only, not all of them. The sample lists 130,000 or so clones, just under 75% occurring once. Regarding the study as a whole: The sole available immune exposure information was CMV serostatus. Reports indicate that TCR beta sequences accurately predicted the HLA-A and HLA-B alleles of most subjects. Reportedly, cytomegalovirus status was diagnosed with high sensitivity and specificity. An apparent linkage of common viral pathogens to several of the most significant clusters emerged in a later analysis.

The rearrangement joins TRBV10-3 to TRBJ2-7; D uncertain. This receptor was identified in a man in his forties in good health and CMV-seropositive. Specimen: PBMCs. The CDR3 sequence: CASMSSYEQYF. The CDR3 bases are TGTGCCTCGATGAGCTCCTACGAGCAGTACTTC.